Described below is a single T cell receptor beta chain sequence and its context. Its antigen is as yet unknown. These data come from a study of T-cell reconstitution after alpha-beta-depleted transplantation in children. Study-wide results and limits: It was surviving recipient T cells and thymic progenitors that gave some patients high TCRbeta diversity at day 60. After one year, T-cell counts and TCRbeta diversity mostly came from new T cells.

Unique molecular identifiers were incorporated during preparation of the TCRbeta library. TCRdb passed the PCR reads through MiXCR, listing each CDR3 protein once. The table lists about 400,000 distinct CDR3 sequences, under 20% of them singletons. Per the germline V gene, CDR1 is SGHAT and CDR2 is FQDESV (reference sequence). The CDR3 has 18 residues. The V and J ends lost 2 bases and 5 bases, in that order; junction bases with no gene match: 13. Specimen: PBMCs, mostly from graft donor cells, collected 360 days after TCRalphabeta/CD19-depleted stem cell transplant. V usage is TRBV11-1 and J usage is TRBJ2-5; the match to TRBD2 covers 11 bases. The receptor's source is a boy under three years old who had a stem cell transplant for Wiskott-Aldrich syndrome, so the T cells may come from the graft donor. The CDR3 region is CASSLRKTSGKSKETQYF. Here the CDR3 DNA reads TGTGCCAGCAGCTTAAGGAAGACTAGCGGGAAGAGTAAGGAGACCCAGTACTTC.